Listed here are 20 T cell receptor beta chains from one sample, sequenced in a study of beta chain features in type 1 diabetes. General study results and limits: TCRB CDR3 length was moderately but significantly reduced in all four CD4+ subsets of Type 1 diabetes patients.

The antigens for these receptors are not known. The whole isolated RNA underwent reverse transcription, so sequencing captured expressed TCRB transcripts. Measured with immunoSEQ multiplex PCR; TCRdb has only the in-frame clones, and not every one. The data contain about 150,000 clones, roughly 9% of them singletons. The specimen sequenced was central memory CD4+ T cells from blood. The origin of the receptors is a woman in her twenties or thirties with type 1 diabetes.

This clone was seen more than once but under ten times. The chain employs TRBV7-2 and TRBJ2-3; 8 bases match TRBD2. Germline assignment: CDR1 SGHTA and CDR2 FQGNSA. This CDR3 is built from 15 residues. V was pared by 3 bases and J by 5 bases, with 7 bases of the junction left unmatched. DNA of the CDR3: TGTGCCAGCAGCTTTTTTGCGGGAGGCGAAGATACGCAGTATTTT. Translation: CASSFFAGGEDTQYF.

This clone was counted only a few times. The chain is built from TRBV29-1 and TRBJ2-7, with 7 bases that match TRBD2. This CDR3 comprises 14 residues. Germline loops: CDR1 SQVTM, CDR2 ANQGSEA. J lost 6 bases, V lost 4 bases, and 12 bases had no gene match. As DNA, the CDR3 is TGCAGCGTTGGGTCAGGACTAGTTGTGGGCGAGCAGTACTTC. Translation: CSVGSGLVVGEQYF.

This clone was picked up many times. V and J are TRBV19 and TRBJ1-1, with D possibly being TRBD1 (5 bases). The germline V and J ends were trimmed by 7 bases and 0 bases, with 15 bases remaining between them. Germline values: CDR1 LNHDA, CDR2 SQIVND (reference sequence). The CDR3 has 15 amino acids. CDR3: CASTTDGSVNTEAFF. The CDR3, as DNA: TGTGCCAGTACGACAGACGGATCTGTGAACACTGAAGCTTTCTTT.

This clone was counted many times. The V and J genes are TRBV9 and TRBJ1-4, with 7 bases identical to TRBD1. The CDR3 runs 16 residues. J was trimmed by 0 bases and V by 4 bases; bases with no gene match: 6. Per germline, CDR1 SGDLS and CDR2 YYNGEE. CDR3 bases: TGTGCCAGCAGCAGGGACAGCCAAGCAACTAATGAAAAACTGTTTTTT. This encodes CASSRDSQATNEKLFF.

The V and J genes are TRBV6-6 and TRBJ1-2; 9 bases map to TRBD1. The CDR3 has 14 residues. Germline V gives CDR1 MNHNY, CDR2 SVGAGI (reference sequence). Unmatched junction bases numbered 4, after V lost 5 bases and J lost 3 bases. The CDR3 nucleotides read TGTGCCAGCAGTCCGAGGGACAGGGACTATGGCTACACCTTC. Amino acids: CASSPRDRDYGYTF.

The genes are TRBV5-1 and TRBJ2-3; 8 bases line up with TRBD1. Germline V gives CDR1 SGHRS, CDR2 YFSETQ. The CDR3 length is 13 residues. V was pared by 4 bases and J by 6 bases, with 4 bases of the junction left unmatched. CDR3 in DNA: TGCGCCAGCAGCGTCGGGACAGGCGATACGCAGTATTTT. It specifies CASSVGTGDTQYF.

The chain is built from TRBV15 and TRBJ1-3, with D unclear. The V end was cut by 0 bases, the J end by 4 bases, with 16 bases between. This CDR3 spans 17 amino acids. Germline assignment: CDR1 LNHNV and CDR2 YYDKDF (reference sequence). CDR3 residues: CATSRDSLRRGGNTIYF. In DNA, the CDR3 is TGTGCCACCAGCAGAGATTCCCTCAGAAGAGGGGGAAACACCATATATTTT.

This clone was detected a few times. The chain is built from TRBV19 and TRBJ2-1, with D possibly TRBD2 on 6 matching bases. Germline CDR1 and CDR2: LNHDA and SQIVND (reference sequence). This CDR3 is built from 15 residues. V lost 3 bases to trimming and J lost 1 base, with 10 bases between them. The CDR3 DNA follows: TGTGCCAGTAGTATTGGCGGGATTTCCTACAATGAGCAGTTCTTC. It codes for CASSIGGISYNEQFF.

Only a few counts were recorded for this clone. CDR3 in amino acids: CASSLVQGDDGYTF. The CDR3 DNA reads as TGCGCCAGCAGCTTGGTGCAGGGGGATGATGGCTACACCTTC. The genes are TRBV5-1 and TRBJ1-2; 7 nucleotides match TRBD1. The germline V gene has CDR1 SGHRS and CDR2 YFSETQ. V gave up 0 bases and J gave up 6 bases; unmatched junction bases: 5. The CDR3 has 14 residues.

A few counts support this clone. This rearrangement joins TRBV6-6 to TRBJ2-7; 7 bases fit TRBD1. The CDR3 length is 15 residues. The V gene end was trimmed by 4 bases and the J gene end by 2 bases; junction bases not matched to a gene: 8. CDR1 MNHNY and CDR2 SVGAGI come from the germline V gene (reference sequence). The CDR3 sequence: CASSSPSQGTYEQYF. CDR3 nucleotides: TGTGCCAGCAGTTCCCCTTCACAGGGGACCTACGAGCAGTACTTC.

This clone showed up just a few times. J is TRBJ2-5 and V is TRBV28, with 7 bases identical to TRBD1. This CDR3 has 12 residues. Germline V CDR1 and CDR2: MDHEN, SYDVKM. After removal of 8 bases from V and 5 bases from J, the junction contained 5 bases not matched to a gene. The CDR3 sequence: CASGDSGETQYF. The DNA for the CDR3 is TGTGCCAGCGGGGACAGTGGGGAGACCCAGTACTTC.

The V and J genes are TRBV5-6 and TRBJ2-3, with TRBD1 matching over 7 bases. This CDR3 comprises 15 residues. The J segment lost 1 base and the V segment lost 0 bases, leaving 2 bases of the junction unmatched. Germline V CDR1 and CDR2: SGHDT, YYEEEE. Here the CDR3 DNA reads TGTGCCAGCAGCTTGGACAGGGGAGGCACAGATACGCAGTATTTT. Amino acids: CASSLDRGGTDTQYF.

This chain links TRBV15 with TRBJ1-5; D remains ambiguous. Germline values: CDR1 LNHNV, CDR2 YYDKDF (reference sequence). This CDR3 has 17 amino acids. V was cut by 0 bases and J by 8 bases, with 20 bases left in between. In DNA, the CDR3 is TGTGCCACCAGCAGAGACAATCCCTTGACATCTTCGAAGCCCCAGCATTTT. Its protein product is CATSRDNPLTSSKPQHF.

The chain combines TRBV6-5 with TRBJ1-5, with 7 bases fitting TRBD1. The CDR3 has 14 residues. The germline V gene has CDR1 MNHEY and CDR2 SVGAGI. With V trimmed by 6 bases and J by 5 bases, 7 bases remained unmatched. CDR3 region: CASSAWQGDQPQHF. Here the CDR3 DNA reads TGTGCCAGCAGCGCGTGGCAGGGGGATCAGCCCCAGCATTTT.

This clone was observed a handful of times. The junction departs from germline at one end; a sequencing error may be responsible. The rearrangement joins TRBV7-2 to TRBJ2-1; TRBD2 aligns across 14 bases. This CDR3 region has 14 residues. CDR1 SGHTA and CDR2 FQGNSA come from the germline V gene. CDR3 nucleotides: TGTGCCAGCAGCTTGGGACTAGCGGGAGAGAGCTCGATCTTC. Amino acid sequence: CASSLGLAGESSIF.

This clone came up a few times. The chain combines TRBV15 with TRBJ1-1, with D possibly TRBD1 on 6 matching bases. With 0 bases removed from V and 1 base from J, the gap between germline ends came to 15 bases. Germline lookup yields CDR1 LNHNV and CDR2 YYDKDF (reference sequence). The CDR3 consists of 17 residues. For the CDR3, the DNA is TGTGCCACCAGCAGAGATCCGATGGGACAAACGAACACTGAAGCTTTCTTT. It is translated as CATSRDPMGQTNTEAFF.

This clone was seen a few times. This chain links TRBV18 with TRBJ2-7, with a tentative D call TRBD1 (6 bases). This CDR3 comprises 15 residues. CDR1 KGHSH and CDR2 LQKENI come from the germline V gene. V lost 2 bases and J lost 4, with 15 bases in between. CDR3 amino acids: CASSPSGTPIYEQYF. The CDR3 DNA reads as TGTGCCAGCTCACCATCCGGGACACCGATATACGAGCAGTACTTC.

This chain links TRBV11-1 with TRBJ2-5, with D possibly TRBD1 on 5 matching bases. CDR1 is SGHAT and CDR2 is FQDESV in the germline V gene (reference sequence). V was clipped by 7 bases and J by 5 bases, with 17 bases between them. This CDR3 region has 14 residues. The CDR3 nucleotides read TGTGCCAGCACAATAAAGACAGTACGGGAGACCCAGTACTTC. It codes for CASTIKTVRETQYF.

This clone was observed a few times. V and J are TRBV29-1 and TRBJ2-5; 7 nucleotides line up with TRBD2. J lost 2 bases, V lost 3 bases, and 9 bases had no gene match. CDR3 length equals 15 residues. Germline assignment: CDR1 SQVTM and CDR2 ANQGSEA. CDR3 region: CSVDGGRMGQETQYF. CDR3 nucleotide sequence: TGCAGCGTTGACGGCGGGAGAATGGGGCAAGAGACCCAGTACTTC.

J is TRBJ2-3 and V is TRBV6-6; D is uncertain. Germline CDR1 MNHNY, CDR2 SVGAGI (reference sequence). This CDR3 has 14 amino acids. Between the trimmed V and J ends, which lost 2 bases and 2 bases, there was a span of 8 bases. This CDR3 is CASSYVEITDTQYF. CDR3 sequence (DNA): TGTGCCAGCAGTTACGTGGAGATCACAGATACGCAGTATTTT.